The sample holds many counts of the clone carrying this T cell receptor beta chain. Its antigen is not known. This entry belongs to a study of naive and memory T cell subsets. Notes on the study in general: In naive cells, over 85% of TCR sequences were seen only once.

Alpha and beta libraries were amplified separately from the second PCR onward. Both TRBC1 and TRBC2 were covered by a beta constant-region primer of two equimolar oligonucleotides. A 12-nucleotide UMI and the SP2 primer were added to the cDNA 3' end by oligonucleotide ligation. TCRdb reprocessed the UMI-ligation and nested PCR reads via MiXCR and lists one record per CDR3 protein. Of around 31,000 distinct CDR3 sequences in the sample, over 8.5% were seen once. The J segment lost 8 bases and the V segment lost 4 bases, leaving 16 bases of the junction unmatched. Germline V gene lookup returns CDR1 LGHNA and CDR2 YSLEER. The CDR3 runs to 17 residues.

The sequence came from a human donor in good health. The J gene is TRBJ1-4, the V gene TRBV4-3, with 7 bases matching TRBD1. The material sequenced was effector memory CD4+ T cells from blood. Stated subset: effector memory, CD45RA- CD27-. The CDR3 nucleotides are TGCGCCAGCAGCCCATTTTTTGAGGGGGCACTCATAGAAAAACTGTTTTTT. It yields the protein CASSPFFEGALIEKLFF.